The 14 T cell receptor beta chains below all came from one sample that was sequenced in a study of T cell responses to AZD1222 COVID-19 vaccine. Method: immunoSEQ multiplex PCR; TCRdb's copy keeps in-frame clones and lacks some. The repertoire holds 80,000 to 100,000 clones, with 70% to 90% as singletons. Sequenced here: peripheral blood, sampled 28 days after the second AZD1222 dose. These receptors originate from an adult who received the AZD1222 COVID-19 vaccine.

The V and J genes are TRBV4-3 and TRBJ2-1; TRBD2 matches 8 bases. This CDR3 contains 16 residues. V shed 0 bases and J 4 bases; nucleotides not matched to a gene: 5. Germline CDR1 reads LGHNA; CDR2 reads YSLEER. For the CDR3, the DNA is TGCGCCAGCAGCCAAGATGCGCTAGCGGGTTACAATGAGCAGTTCTTC. This sequence encodes CASSQDALAGYNEQFF.

The rearrangement links TRBV6-4 to TRBJ1-1; TRBD1 is a possible D gene (5 bases). The CDR3 runs 18 residues. CDR1 is MRHNA and CDR2 is SNTAGT in the germline V gene. V lost 0 bases and J lost 2, with 19 bases in between. The CDR3 protein is CASSDSIPPAGPNTEAFF. CDR3 DNA: TGTGCCAGCAGTGACTCGATCCCACCGGCAGGGCCTAACACTGAAGCTTTCTTT.

The chain recombines TRBV7-2 with TRBJ2-7; TRBD1 might be the D (6 bases). Trimming took off 7 bases at V and 6 bases at J, with 16 bases between the two ends. The CDR3 contains 13 residues. Germline loops: CDR1 SGHTA, CDR2 FQGNSA. The CDR3 is CASNREVYSEQYF. CDR3 in DNA: TGTGCCAGCAACAGGGAAGTTTACTCCGAGCAGTACTTC.

This chain uses TRBV19 with TRBJ1-6, with unresolved D. The CDR3 spans 17 residues. V dropped 2 bases and J dropped 8 bases, with 19 bases sitting between them. CDR1 is LNHDA and CDR2 is SQIVND in the germline V gene (reference sequence). CDR3 protein: CASSIRAPQIPDSPLHF. The CDR3 DNA reads TGTGCCAGTAGTATACGAGCGCCACAGATACCTGATTCACCCCTCCACTTT. Full variable domain (missing parts from reference TRBV19 and TRBJ1-6): DGGITQSPKYLFRKEGQNVTLSCEQNLNHDAMYWYRQDPGQGLRLIYYSQIVNDFQKGDIAEGYSVSREKKESFPLTVTSAQKNPTAFYLCASSIRAPQIPDSPLHFGNGTRLTVT.

The chain couples TRBV5-6 to TRBJ1-6; TRBD1 is a possible D gene (5 bases). The CDR3 has 14 amino acids. Looked up from germline, CDR1 is SGHDT and CDR2 is YYEEEE. Trimming removed 4 bases at V and 10 bases at J, with 15 bases between. CDR3 coding DNA: TGTGCCAGCAGCCCAGGGACCGCTGGGTCACCCCTCCACTTT. Translated: CASSPGTAGSPLHF.

V usage is TRBV7-8 and J usage is TRBJ2-1, with 11 bases matching TRBD2. Trimming took 9 bases from V and 5 from J; bases not matched to a gene: 6. CDR1 is SGHVS, CDR2 FQNEAQ, per germline. This CDR3 region has 14 residues. The CDR3, as DNA: TGTGCCAGTACGGGACTAGCGGAAAACAATGAGCAGTTCTTC. This translates into CASTGLAENNEQFF.

The chain links TRBV10-3 to TRBJ2-5; TRBD2 matches 7 bases. The germline V gene encodes CDR1 ENHRY and CDR2 SYGVKD. Germline trimming cut 6 bases from V and 5 bases from J; bases unmatched to any gene: 9. This CDR3 spans 14 amino acids. CDR3 coding DNA: TGTGCCATCAGGCCCGATGATAGCGGGGAGACCCAGTACTTC. Its translation is CAIRPDDSGETQYF.

The chain links TRBV19 to TRBJ1-4, with D uncertain. This CDR3 has 11 amino acids. Deletions cut 9 bases from V and 5 bases from J, with 7 bases between. Germline loops: CDR1 LNHDA, CDR2 SQIVND (reference sequence). The CDR3 bases are TGTGCCAGGACGGTGAATGAAAAACTGTTTTTT. Its protein product is CARTVNEKLFF.

This clone was counted between two and nine times. V is TRBV11-2 and J is TRBJ1-1; the D gene is possibly TRBD1 (5 bases). The CDR3 runs to 14 residues. Trimming removed 1 base from V and 5 bases from J, with 11 bases in between. Germline assignment: CDR1 SGHAT and CDR2 FQNNGV. The CDR3: CASSLGGAGTEAFF. CDR3 sequence (DNA): TGTGCCAGCAGCTTAGGGGGCGCAGGGACTGAAGCTTTCTTT.

The chain carries TRBV9 and TRBJ2-3; D remains ambiguous. Trimming removed 0 bases from V and 3 bases from J, with 11 bases in between. The CDR3 runs 15 residues. CDR1 and CDR2 from the germline V gene are SGDLS and YYNGEE. The CDR3, as DNA: TGTGCCAGCAGCGTAGGAGATCGAAGTACAGATACGCAGTATTTT. Protein sequence: CASSVGDRSTDTQYF.

Only a few counts were recorded for this clone. The rearrangement links TRBV24-1 to TRBJ1-6, with D tentatively TRBD1 (5 bases). V shed 2 bases and J shed 6 bases, with 10 bases lying between them. From germline, CDR1 is KGHDR and CDR2 SFDVKD. This CDR3 contains 15 residues. CDR3 coding DNA: TGTGCCACCAGTGATTGGGGGGTTTTTAATTCACCCCTCCACTTT. This codes for CATSDWGVFNSPLHF.

The genes are TRBV27 and TRBJ1-1, with TRBD1 as a possible D gene (6 bases). CDR1 is MNHEY, CDR2 SMNVEV, per germline (reference sequence). V gave up 2 bases and J gave up 3 bases, with 10 bases separating them. CDR3 length: 14 amino acids. The CDR3 region has the DNA TGTGCCAGCAGTTTAGGGGGGCCAGACACTGAAGCTTTCTTT. Translating gives CASSLGGPDTEAFF.

This clone was seen a few times. The CDR3 DNA reads TGCGCCAGCAGCTCCTCGGCGGTCGCTGAAGCTTTCTTT. It codes for CASSSSAVAEAFF. V and J are TRBV5-1 and TRBJ1-1; no clear D gene. V lost 3 bases and J 6 bases, leaving 12 bases between the germline ends. CDR1 and CDR2 from the germline V gene are SGHRS and YFSETQ. This CDR3 has 13 amino acids.

The chain has TRBV6-6 and TRBJ2-5, with D possibly being TRBD1 or TRBD2 (6 bases each). The CDR3 is 16 residues long. Between the trimmed V and J ends, which lost 2 bases and 2 bases, there was a span of 15 bases. Germline-derived CDR1 and CDR2 are MNHNY and SVGAGI (reference sequence). The CDR3: CASSYGFGGKQETQYF. The CDR3 DNA is TGTGCCAGCAGTTACGGGTTCGGGGGCAAACAAGAGACCCAGTACTTC.